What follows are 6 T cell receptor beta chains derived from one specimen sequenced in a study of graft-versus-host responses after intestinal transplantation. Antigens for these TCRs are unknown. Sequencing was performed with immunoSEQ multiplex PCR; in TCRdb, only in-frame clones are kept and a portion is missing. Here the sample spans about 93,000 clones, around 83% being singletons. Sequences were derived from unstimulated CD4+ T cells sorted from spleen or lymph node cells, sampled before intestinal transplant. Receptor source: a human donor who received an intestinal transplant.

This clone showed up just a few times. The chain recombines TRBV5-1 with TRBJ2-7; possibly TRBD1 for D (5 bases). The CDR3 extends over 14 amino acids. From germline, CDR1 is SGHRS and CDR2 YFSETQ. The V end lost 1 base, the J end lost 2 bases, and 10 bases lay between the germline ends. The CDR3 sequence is CASSLLPGPYEQYF. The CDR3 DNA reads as TGCGCCAGCAGCTTGCTTCCAGGGCCCTACGAGCAGTACTTC.

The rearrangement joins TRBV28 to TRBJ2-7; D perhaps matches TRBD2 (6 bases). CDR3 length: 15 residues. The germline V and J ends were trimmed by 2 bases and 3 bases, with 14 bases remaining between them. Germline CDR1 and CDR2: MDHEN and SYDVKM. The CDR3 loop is CASSLGGLPFYEQYF. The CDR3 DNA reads TGTGCCAGCAGTTTAGGAGGGCTACCTTTCTACGAGCAGTACTTC. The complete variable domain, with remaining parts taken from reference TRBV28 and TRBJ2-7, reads DVKVTQSSRYLVKRTGEKVFLECVQDMDHENMFWYRQDPGLGLRLIYFSYDVKMKEKGDIPEGYSVSREKKERFSLILESASTNQTSMYLCASSLGGLPFYEQYFGPGTRLTVT.

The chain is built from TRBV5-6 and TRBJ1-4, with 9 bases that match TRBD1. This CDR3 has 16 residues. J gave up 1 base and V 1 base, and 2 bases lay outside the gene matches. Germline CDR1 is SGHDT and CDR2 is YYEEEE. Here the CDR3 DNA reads TGTGCCAGCAGCTTGCGGACAGGGGTAACTAATGAAAAACTGTTTTTT. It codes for CASSLRTGVTNEKLFF.

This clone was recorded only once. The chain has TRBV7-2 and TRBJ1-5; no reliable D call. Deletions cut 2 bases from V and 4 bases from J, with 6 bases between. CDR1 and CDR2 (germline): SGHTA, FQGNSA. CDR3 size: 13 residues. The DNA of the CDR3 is TGTGCCAGCAGCTTAACGGGGAATCAGCCCCAGCATTTT. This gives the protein CASSLTGNQPQHF.

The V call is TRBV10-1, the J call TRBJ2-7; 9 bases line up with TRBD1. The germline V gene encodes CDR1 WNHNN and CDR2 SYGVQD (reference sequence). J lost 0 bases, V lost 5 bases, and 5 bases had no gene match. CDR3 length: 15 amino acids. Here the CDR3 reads CASSSRTGVSYEQYF. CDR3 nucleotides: TGCGCCAGCAGTTCCCGGACAGGGGTCTCCTACGAGCAGTACTTC.

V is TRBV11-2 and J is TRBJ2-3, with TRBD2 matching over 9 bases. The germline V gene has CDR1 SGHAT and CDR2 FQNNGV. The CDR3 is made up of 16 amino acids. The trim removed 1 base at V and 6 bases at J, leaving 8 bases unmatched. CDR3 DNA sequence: TGTGCCAGCAGCTTAGGAGGAAGGGCGGGGGGGGATACGCAGTATTTT. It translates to CASSLGGRAGGDTQYF.